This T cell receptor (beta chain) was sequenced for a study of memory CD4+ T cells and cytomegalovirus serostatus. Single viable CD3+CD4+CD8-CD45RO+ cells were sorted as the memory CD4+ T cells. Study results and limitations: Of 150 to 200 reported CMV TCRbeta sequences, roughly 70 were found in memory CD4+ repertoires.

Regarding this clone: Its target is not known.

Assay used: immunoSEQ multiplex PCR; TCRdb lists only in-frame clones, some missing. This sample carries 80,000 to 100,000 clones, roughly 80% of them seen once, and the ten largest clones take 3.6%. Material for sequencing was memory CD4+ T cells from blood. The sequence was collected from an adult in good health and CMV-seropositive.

CDR3 residues: CASSNRGGTEAFF. Written as DNA, the CDR3 is TGTGCCAGCTCAAACAGGGGTGGCACTGAAGCTTTCTTT. This chain uses TRBV18 with TRBJ1-1, with TRBD1 matching over 7 bases. V shed 5 bases and J 4 bases; nucleotides not matched to a gene: 4. CDR3 length: 13 amino acids. Germline V gene lookup returns CDR1 KGHSH and CDR2 LQKENI.